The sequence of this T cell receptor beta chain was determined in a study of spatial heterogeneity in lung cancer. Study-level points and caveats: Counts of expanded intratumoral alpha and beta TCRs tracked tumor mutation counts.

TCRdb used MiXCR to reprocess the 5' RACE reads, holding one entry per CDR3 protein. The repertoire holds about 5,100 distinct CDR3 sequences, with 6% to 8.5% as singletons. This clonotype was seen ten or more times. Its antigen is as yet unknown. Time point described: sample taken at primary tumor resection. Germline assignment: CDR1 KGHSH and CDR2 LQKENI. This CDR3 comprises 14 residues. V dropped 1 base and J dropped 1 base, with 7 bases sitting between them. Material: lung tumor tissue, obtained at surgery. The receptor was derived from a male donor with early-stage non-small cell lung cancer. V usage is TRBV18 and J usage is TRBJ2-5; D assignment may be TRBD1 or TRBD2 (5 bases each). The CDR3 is CASSPRGAQETQYF. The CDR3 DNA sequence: TGTGCCAGCTCACCACGAGGGGCCCAAGAGACCCAGTACTTC.